This T cell receptor beta chain was sequenced in a study of cytomegalovirus exposure and HLA in healthy donors. The CDR3 extends over 14 amino acids. In germline, CDR1 is KGHSH, CDR2 LQKENI. Trimming removed 3 bases at V and 5 bases at J, with 12 bases between. Both 60 Vbeta primers and 13 Jbeta primers went into the PCR. Sequencing used immunoSEQ multiplex PCR; TCRdb keeps in-frame clones, though not all of them. The table has about 180,000 clones, approximately 80% seen once; the top ten hold around 1.5%. The sequencing sample was made of PBMCs. The clonotype was recovered from a man aged 18 to 29 in good health and CMV-seronegative. The V and J genes are TRBV18 and TRBJ2-3, with a possible D match to TRBD2 (5 bases). CDR3 bases: TGTGCCAGCTCACCTGACTATTCACGAGATACGCAGTATTTT. Translated: CASSPDYSRDTQYF.